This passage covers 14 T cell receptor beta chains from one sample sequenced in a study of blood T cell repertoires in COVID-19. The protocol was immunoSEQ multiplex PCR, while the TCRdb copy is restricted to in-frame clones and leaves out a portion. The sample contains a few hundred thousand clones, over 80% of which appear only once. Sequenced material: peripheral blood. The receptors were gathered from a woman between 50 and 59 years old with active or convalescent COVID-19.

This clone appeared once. CDR3 sequence reads: CASSLSDGRGSEQYF. The CDR3, as DNA: TGTGCCAGCAGTCTGTCGGACGGCCGCGGGAGCGAGCAGTACTTC. The chain is built from TRBV2 and TRBJ2-7, with 7 nucleotides matching TRBD2. With 5 bases clipped from V and 6 bases from J, the junction kept 13 bases outside the gene matches. The CDR3 contains 15 residues. Germline V gives CDR1 SNHLY, CDR2 FYNNEI.

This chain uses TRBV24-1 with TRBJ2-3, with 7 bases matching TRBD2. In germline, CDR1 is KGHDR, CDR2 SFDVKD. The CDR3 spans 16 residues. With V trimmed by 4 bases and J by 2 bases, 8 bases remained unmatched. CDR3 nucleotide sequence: TGTGCCACCAGTGACTTTAGCGGGCCTCTCACAGATACGCAGTATTTT. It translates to CATSDFSGPLTDTQYF.

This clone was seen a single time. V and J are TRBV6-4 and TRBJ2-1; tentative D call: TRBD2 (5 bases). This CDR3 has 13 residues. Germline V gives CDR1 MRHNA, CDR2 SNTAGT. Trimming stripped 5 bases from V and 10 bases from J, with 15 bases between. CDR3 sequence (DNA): TGTGCCAGCAGTTTTACCGGGATGGGGGAGCAGTTCTTC. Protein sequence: CASSFTGMGEQFF.

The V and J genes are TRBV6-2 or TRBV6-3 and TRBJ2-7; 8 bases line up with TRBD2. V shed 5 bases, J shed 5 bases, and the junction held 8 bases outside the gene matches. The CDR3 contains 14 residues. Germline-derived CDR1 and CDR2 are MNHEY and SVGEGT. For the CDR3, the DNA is TGTGCCAGCAGTGTAGCGGGGTCCACGAACGAGCAGTACTTC. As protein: CASSVAGSTNEQYF.

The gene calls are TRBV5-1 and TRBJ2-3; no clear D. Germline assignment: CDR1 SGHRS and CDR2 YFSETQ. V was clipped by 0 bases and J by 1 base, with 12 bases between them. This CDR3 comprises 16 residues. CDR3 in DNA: TGCGCCAGCAGCTTGGGTGGCACAGCCGGCACAGATACGCAGTATTTT. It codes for CASSLGGTAGTDTQYF.

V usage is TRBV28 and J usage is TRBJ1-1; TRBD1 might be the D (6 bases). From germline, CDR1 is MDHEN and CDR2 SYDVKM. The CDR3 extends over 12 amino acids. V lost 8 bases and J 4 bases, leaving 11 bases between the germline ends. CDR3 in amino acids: CASAQGTTEAFF. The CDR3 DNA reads TGTGCCAGCGCCCAGGGGACCACTGAAGCTTTCTTT. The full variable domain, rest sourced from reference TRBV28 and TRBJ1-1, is DVKVTQSSRYLVKRTGEKVFLECVQDMDHENMFWYRQDPGLGLRLIYFSYDVKMKEKGDIPEGYSVSREKKERFSLILESASTNQTSMYLCASAQGTTEAFFGQGTRLTVV.

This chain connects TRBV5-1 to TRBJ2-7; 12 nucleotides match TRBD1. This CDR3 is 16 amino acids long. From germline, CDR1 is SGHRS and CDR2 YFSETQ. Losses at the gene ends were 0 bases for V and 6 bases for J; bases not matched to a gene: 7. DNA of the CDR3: TGCGCCAGCAGCTTGGGGGCCGGGACAGGGGGCTCCGAGCAGTACTTC. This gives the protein CASSLGAGTGGSEQYF. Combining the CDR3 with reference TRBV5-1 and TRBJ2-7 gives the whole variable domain KAGVTQTPRYLIKTRGQQVTLSCSPISGHRSVSWYQQTPGQGLQFLFEYFSETQRNKGNFPGRFSGRQFSNSRSEMNVSTLELGDSALYLCASSLGAGTGGSEQYFGPGTRLTVT.

The CDR3 coding sequence is TGCGCCAGCAGCTTCGGACAGGAGTATGGCTACACCTTC. Protein sequence: CASSFGQEYGYTF. The chain has TRBV5-1 and TRBJ1-2, with TRBD1 matching 7 bases. The CDR3 consists of 13 residues. The V and J ends lost 2 bases and 5 bases, in that order; junction bases with no gene match: 3. Germline V gene lookup returns CDR1 SGHRS and CDR2 YFSETQ.

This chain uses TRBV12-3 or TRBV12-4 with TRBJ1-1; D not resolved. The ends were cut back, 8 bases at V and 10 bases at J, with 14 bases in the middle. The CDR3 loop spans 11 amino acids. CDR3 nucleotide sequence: TGTGCCAGCGAATCTGAGGGTCGAGCTTTCTTT. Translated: CASESEGRAFF.

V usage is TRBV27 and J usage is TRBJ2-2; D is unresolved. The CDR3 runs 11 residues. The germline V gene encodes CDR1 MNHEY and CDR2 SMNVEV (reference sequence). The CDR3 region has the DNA TGTCCGACTTTACGCGCCGGGGAGCTGTTTTTT. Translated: CPTLRAGELFF.

CDR3 bases: TGTGCCAGCACCCTAGCGGGAGGGCCCAATGAGCAGTTCTTC. Its protein is CASTLAGGPNEQFF. This chain links TRBV2 with TRBJ2-1, with 12 bases identical to TRBD2. The CDR3 is 14 residues long. Germline V lookup: CDR1 SNHLY, CDR2 FYNNEI. The junction had 4 bases not matched to a gene; V was cut back by 7 bases and J by 6 bases.

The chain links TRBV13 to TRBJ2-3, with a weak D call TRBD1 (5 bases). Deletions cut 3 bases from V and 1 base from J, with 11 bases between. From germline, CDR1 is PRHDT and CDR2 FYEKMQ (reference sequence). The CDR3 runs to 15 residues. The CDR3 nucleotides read TGTGCCAGCAGCTTTAAAGGGGTGGGCACAGATACGCAGTATTTT. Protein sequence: CASSFKGVGTDTQYF.

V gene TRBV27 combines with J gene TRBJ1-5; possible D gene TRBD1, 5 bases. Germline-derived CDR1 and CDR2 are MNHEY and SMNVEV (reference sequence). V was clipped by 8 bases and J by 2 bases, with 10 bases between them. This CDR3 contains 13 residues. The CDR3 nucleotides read TGTGCCAGCGGGGCCGTCCGCAATCAGCCCCAGCATTTT. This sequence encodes CASGAVRNQPQHF.

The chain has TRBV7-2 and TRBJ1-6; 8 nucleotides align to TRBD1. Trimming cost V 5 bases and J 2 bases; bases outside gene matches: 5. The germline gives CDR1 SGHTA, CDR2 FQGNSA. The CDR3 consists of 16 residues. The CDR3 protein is CASSPRTGTYNSPLHF. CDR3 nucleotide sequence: TGTGCCAGCAGCCCAAGGACAGGGACCTATAATTCACCCCTCCACTTT. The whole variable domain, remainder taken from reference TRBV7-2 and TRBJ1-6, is GAGVSQSPSNKVTEKGKDVELRCDPISGHTALYWYRQSLGQGLEFLIYFQGNSAPDKSGLPSDRFSAERTGGSVSTLTIQRTQQEDSAVYLCASSPRTGTYNSPLHFGNGTRLTVT.